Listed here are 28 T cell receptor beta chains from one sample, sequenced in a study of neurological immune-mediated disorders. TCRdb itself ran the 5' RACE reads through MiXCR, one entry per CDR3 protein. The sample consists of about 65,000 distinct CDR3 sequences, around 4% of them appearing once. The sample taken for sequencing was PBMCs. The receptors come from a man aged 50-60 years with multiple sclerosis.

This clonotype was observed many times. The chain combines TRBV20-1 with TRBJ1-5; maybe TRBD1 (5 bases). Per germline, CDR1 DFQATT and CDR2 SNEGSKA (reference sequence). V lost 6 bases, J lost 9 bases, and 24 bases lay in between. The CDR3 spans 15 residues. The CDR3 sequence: CSAEPSGRAIGPQHF. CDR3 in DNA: TGCAGTGCCGAGCCCTCGGGACGGGCGATTGGGCCCCAGCATTTT.

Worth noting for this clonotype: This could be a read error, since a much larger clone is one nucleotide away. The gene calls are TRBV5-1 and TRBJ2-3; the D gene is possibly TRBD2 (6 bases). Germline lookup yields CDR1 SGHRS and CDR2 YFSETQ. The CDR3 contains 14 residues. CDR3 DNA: TGCGCCAGCAGCTTGAGGAGGGCAGCAGATATGCAGTATTTT. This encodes CASSLRRAADMQYF.

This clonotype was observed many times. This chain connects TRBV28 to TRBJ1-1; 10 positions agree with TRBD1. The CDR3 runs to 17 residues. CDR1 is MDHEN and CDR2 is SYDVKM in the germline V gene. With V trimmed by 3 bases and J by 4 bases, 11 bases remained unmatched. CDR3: CASSFRDRGPRGTEAFF. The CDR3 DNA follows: TGTGCCAGCAGTTTCCGGGACAGGGGCCCTCGTGGCACTGAAGCTTTCTTT.

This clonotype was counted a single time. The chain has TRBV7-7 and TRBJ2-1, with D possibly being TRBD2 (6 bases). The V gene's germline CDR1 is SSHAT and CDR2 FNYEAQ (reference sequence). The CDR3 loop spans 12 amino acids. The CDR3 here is CATRDSRNEQFF. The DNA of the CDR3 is TGTGCTACCCGGGACTCCCGGAATGAGCAGTTCTTC.

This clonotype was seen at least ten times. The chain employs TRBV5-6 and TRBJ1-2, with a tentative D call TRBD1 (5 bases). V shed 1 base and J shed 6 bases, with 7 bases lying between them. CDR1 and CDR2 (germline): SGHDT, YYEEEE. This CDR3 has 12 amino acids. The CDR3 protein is CASSLTGHGYTF. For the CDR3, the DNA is TGTGCCAGCAGCTTGACAGGTCATGGCTACACCTTC.

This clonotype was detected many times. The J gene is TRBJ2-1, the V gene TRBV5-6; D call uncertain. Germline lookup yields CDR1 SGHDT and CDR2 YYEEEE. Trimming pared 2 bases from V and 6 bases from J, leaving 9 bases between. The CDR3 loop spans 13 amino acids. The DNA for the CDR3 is TGTGCCAGCAGCTTCCGTAATTCCAATGAGCAGTTCTTC. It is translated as CASSFRNSNEQFF.

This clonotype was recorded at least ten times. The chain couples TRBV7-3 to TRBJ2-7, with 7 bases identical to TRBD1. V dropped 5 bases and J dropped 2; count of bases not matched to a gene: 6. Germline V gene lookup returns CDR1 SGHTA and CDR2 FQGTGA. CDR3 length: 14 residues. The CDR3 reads CASSPGTATYEQYF. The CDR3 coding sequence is TGTGCCAGCAGCCCGGGGACAGCTACCTACGAGCAGTACTTC.

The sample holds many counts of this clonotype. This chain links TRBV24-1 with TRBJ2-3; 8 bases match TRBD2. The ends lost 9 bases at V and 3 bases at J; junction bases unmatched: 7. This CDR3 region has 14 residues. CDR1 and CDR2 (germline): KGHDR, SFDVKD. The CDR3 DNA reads TGTGCCACCCGAAGCGGGGGTCTTACAGATACGCAGTATTTT. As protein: CATRSGGLTDTQYF.

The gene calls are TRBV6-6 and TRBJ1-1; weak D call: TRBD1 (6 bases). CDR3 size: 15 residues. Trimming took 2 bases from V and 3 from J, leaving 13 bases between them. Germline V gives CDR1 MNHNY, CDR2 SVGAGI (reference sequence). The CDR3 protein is CASSYKEGEDTEAFF. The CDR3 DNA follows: TGTGCCAGCAGTTACAAGGAGGGGGAGGACACTGAAGCTTTCTTT.

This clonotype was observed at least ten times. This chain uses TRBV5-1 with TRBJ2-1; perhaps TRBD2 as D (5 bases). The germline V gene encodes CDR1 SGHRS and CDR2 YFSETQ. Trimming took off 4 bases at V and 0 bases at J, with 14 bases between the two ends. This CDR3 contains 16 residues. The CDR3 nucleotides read TGCGCCAGCAGCAGTCAGACGGGGTTCTCCTACAATGAGCAGTTCTTC. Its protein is CASSSQTGFSYNEQFF.

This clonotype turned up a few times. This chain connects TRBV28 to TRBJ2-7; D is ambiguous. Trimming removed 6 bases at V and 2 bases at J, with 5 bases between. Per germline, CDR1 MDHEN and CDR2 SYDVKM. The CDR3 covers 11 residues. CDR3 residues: CASSDPYEQYF. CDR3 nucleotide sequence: TGTGCCAGCAGCGACCCCTACGAGCAGTACTTC.

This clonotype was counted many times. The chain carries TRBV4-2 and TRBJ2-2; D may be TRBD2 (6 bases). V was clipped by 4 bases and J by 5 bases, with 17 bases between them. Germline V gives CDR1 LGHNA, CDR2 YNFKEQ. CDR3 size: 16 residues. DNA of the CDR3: TGTGCCAGCAGCCTTGAGGAGGACTACCCGACCGGGGAGCTGTTTTTT. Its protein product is CASSLEEDYPTGELFF.

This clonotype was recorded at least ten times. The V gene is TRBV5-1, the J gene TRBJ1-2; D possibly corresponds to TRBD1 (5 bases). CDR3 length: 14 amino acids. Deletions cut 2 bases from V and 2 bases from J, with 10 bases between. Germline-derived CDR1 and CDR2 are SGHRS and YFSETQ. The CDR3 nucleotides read TGCGCCAGCAGCTTCCCAGGGTCAAACTATGGCTACACCTTC. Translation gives CASSFPGSNYGYTF.

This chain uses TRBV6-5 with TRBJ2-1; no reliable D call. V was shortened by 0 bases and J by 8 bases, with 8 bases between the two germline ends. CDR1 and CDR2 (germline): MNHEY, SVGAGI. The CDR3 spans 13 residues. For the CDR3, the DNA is TGTGCCAGCAGTTACTCGGAGTTACATGAGCAGTTCTTC. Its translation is CASSYSELHEQFF.

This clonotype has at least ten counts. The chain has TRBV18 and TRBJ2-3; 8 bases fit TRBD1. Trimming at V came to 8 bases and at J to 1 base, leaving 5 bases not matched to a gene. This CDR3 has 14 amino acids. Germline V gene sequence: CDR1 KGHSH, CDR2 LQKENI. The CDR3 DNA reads TGTGCCAGCATCGACAGGGGCGGCACAGATACGCAGTATTTT. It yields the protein CASIDRGGTDTQYF.

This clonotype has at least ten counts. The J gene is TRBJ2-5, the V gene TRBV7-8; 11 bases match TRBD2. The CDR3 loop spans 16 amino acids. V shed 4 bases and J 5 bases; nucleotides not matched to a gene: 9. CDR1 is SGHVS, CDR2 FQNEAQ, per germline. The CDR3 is CASSSNIAGGRETQYF. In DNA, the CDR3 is TGTGCCAGCAGCTCTAACATAGCGGGGGGGCGTGAGACCCAGTACTTC.

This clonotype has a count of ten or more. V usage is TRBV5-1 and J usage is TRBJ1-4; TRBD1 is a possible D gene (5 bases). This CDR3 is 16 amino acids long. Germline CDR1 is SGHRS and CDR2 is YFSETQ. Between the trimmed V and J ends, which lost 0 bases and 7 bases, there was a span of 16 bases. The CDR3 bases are TGCGCCAGCAGCTTGGCCGACAGCAGCGGGATTGAAAAACTGTTTTTT. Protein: CASSLADSSGIEKLFF.

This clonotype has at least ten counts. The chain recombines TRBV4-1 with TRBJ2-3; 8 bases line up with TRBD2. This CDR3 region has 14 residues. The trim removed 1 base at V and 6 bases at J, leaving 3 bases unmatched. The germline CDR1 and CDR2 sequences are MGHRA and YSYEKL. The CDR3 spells CASSQGTSLDTQYF. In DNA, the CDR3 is TGCGCCAGCAGCCAAGGGACTAGCTTGGATACGCAGTATTTT.

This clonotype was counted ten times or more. The CDR3 protein is CASSLAGTSGGAYEQYF. CDR3 coding DNA: TGTGCCAGCAGCTTAGCCGGGACTAGCGGGGGGGCGTACGAGCAGTACTTC. The V and J genes are TRBV7-2 and TRBJ2-7, with TRBD2 matching over 16 bases. Germline V gene lookup returns CDR1 SGHTA and CDR2 FQGNSA. V was pared by 0 bases and J by 4 bases, with 3 bases of the junction left unmatched. The CDR3 consists of 17 residues.

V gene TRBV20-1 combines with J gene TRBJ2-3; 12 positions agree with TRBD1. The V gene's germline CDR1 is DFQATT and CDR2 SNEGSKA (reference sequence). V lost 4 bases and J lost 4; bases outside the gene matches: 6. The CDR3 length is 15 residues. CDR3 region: CSATGTGGKADTQYF. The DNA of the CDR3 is TGCAGTGCTACCGGGACAGGGGGCAAGGCAGATACGCAGTATTTT.

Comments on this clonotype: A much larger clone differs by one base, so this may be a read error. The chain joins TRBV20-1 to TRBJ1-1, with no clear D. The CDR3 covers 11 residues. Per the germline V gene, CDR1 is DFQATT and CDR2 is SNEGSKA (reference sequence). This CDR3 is CRGKGNTEAFF. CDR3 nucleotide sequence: TGCAGAGGAAAGGGGAACACTGAAGCTTTCTTT.

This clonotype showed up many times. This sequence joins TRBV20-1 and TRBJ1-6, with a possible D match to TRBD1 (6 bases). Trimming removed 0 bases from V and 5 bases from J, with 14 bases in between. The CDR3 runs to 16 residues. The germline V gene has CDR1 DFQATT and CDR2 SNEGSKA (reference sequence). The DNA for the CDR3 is TGCAGTGCTAGAGATGTGAGGGCAGGGGATAATTCACCCCTCCACTTT. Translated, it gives CSARDVRAGDNSPLHF.

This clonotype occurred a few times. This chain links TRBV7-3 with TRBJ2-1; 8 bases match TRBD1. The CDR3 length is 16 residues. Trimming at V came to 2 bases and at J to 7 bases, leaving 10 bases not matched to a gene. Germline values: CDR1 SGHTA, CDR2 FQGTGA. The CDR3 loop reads CASSLLGRGLDNEQFF. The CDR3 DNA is TGTGCCAGCAGCTTACTAGGCAGGGGGCTAGATAATGAGCAGTTCTTC.

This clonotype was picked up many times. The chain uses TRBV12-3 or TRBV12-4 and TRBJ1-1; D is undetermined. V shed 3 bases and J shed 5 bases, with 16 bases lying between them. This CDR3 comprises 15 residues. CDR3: CASSLEPGLGTEAFF. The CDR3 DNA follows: TGTGCCAGCAGTTTGGAACCGGGCCTCGGGACTGAAGCTTTCTTT.

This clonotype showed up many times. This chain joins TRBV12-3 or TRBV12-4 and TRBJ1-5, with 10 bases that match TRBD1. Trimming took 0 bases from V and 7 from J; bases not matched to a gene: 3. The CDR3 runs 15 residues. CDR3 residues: CASSLARQGAQPQHF. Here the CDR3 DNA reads TGTGCCAGCAGTTTAGCCCGACAGGGGGCACAGCCCCAGCATTTT.

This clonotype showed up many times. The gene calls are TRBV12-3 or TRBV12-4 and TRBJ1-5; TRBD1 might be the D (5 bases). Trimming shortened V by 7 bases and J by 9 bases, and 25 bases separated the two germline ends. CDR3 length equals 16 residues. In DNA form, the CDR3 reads TGTGCCAGCACCCAGGTGGGAGGGGCCGCTGATTCGCCCCAGCATTTT. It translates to CASTQVGGAADSPQHF.

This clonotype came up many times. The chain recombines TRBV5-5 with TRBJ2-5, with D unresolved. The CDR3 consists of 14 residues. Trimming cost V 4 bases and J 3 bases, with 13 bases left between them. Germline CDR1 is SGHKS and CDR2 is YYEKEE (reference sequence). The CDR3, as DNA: TGTGCCAGCAGCCCCTTCATAACGGAAGAGACCCAGTACTTC. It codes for CASSPFITEETQYF. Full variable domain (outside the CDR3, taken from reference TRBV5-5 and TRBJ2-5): DAGVTQSPTHLIKTRGQQVTLRCSPISGHKSVSWYQQVLGQGPQFIFQYYEKEERGRGNFPDRFSARQFPNYSSELNVNALLLGDSALYLCASSPFITEETQYFGPGTRLLVL.

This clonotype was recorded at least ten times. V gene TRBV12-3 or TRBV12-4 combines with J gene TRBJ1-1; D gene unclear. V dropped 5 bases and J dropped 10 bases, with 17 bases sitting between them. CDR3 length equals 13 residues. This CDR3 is CASSPGRNAGAFF. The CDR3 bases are TGTGCCAGCAGTCCAGGACGAAACGCCGGAGCTTTCTTT.